In its sample, the clone carrying this T cell receptor (beta chain) ranks as medium-sized (0.01 to 0.1%). A junction end diverges from the germline sequence, so it may reflect a read error. The sample belongs to a study of tumor-infiltrating lymphocytes in localized non-small cell lung cancer. In the study overall: Tumor tissue and non-adjacent uninvolved lung came from each patient.

Only in-frame clones appear in the TCRdb table, and some are missing; sequencing was by immunoSEQ multiplex PCR. The sample carries 9,500 to 15,000 clones, about 79% recorded once. Sequencing input: lung tumor tissue. This TCR came from a human donor with non-small cell lung cancer.

CDR3 DNA sequence: TGTGCCAGCAGTGCCCCGAGGGGGCCACTTAACTTC. As protein: CASSAPRGPLNF. The V call is TRBV28, the J call TRBJ2-7; 7 bases agree with TRBD1. CDR1 is MDHEN, CDR2 SYDVKM, per germline. The CDR3 loop spans 12 amino acids.